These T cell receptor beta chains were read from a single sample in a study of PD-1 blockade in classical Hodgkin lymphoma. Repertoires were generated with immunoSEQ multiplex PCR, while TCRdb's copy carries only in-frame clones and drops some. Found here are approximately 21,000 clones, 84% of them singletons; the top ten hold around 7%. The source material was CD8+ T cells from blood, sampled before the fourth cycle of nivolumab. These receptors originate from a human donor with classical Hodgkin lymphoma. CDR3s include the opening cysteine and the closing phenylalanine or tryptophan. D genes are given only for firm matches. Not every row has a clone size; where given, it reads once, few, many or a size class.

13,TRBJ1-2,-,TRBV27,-,TGTGCCAGCAGCCTTGACGGGAACTATGGCTACACCTTC,CASSLDGNYGYTF
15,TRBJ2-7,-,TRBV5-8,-,TGTGCCAGCAGCCCCGGGGGAATACCGTCCTACGAGCAGTACTTC,CASSPGGIPSYEQYF
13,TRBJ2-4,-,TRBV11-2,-,TGTGCCAGCAGCTATCCGGAGGGGATCGTTCAGTACTTC,CASSYPEGIVQYF
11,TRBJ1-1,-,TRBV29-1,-,TGCAGCGTTGAAGGCTCTGCTGAAGCTTTCTTT,CSVEGSAEAFF
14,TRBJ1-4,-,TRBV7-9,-,TGTGCCAGCAGTGAATACGGAACTAATGAAAAACTGTTTTTT,CASSEYGTNEKLFF
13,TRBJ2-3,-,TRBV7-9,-,TGTGCCAGCAGCTCAACCCATGAGGGGTCGCAGTATTTT,CASSSTHEGSQYF
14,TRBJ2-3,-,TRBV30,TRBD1,TGTGCCCGCGGACAGGACGAACGCACAGATACGCAGTATTTT,CARGQDERTDTQYF
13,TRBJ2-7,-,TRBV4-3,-,TGCGCCAGCAGCCCTATTGGCGCGAACGAGCAGTACTTC,CASSPIGANEQYF
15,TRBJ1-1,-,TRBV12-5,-,TGTGCTAGTGGTTTGGTACTAGGGATCAACACTGAAGCTTTCTTT,CASGLVLGINTEAFF
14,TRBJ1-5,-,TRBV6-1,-,TGTGCCAGCTGGGGGAGGTATAGCAATCAGCCCCAGCATTTT,CASWGRYSNQPQHF
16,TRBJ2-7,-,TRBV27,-,TGTGCCAGCAGTTTATACGTAGGGGGGAGCTCCTACGAGCAGTACTTC,CASSLYVGGSSYEQYF
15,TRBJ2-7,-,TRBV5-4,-,TGTGCCAGCAGCTTGGAGGGGACAAGCTCCTACGAGCAGTACTTC,CASSLEGTSSYEQYF
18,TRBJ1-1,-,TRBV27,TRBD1,TGTGCCAGCAGATTGGCCGGGACAGGGCCTCCAGGGGACACTGAAGCTTTCTTT,CASRLAGTGPPGDTEAFF
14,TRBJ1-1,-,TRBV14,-,TGTGCCAGCAGCCGAGTACAAAACCCCACTGAAGCTTTCTTT,CASSRVQNPTEAFF
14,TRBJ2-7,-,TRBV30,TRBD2,TGTGCCTGGAGTAGCGGGGGGGCTTTTTACGAGCAGTACTTC,CAWSSGGAFYEQYF
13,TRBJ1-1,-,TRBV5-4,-,TGTGCCAGCAGCTTATGGGGGAACACTGAAGCTTTCTTT,CASSLWGNTEAFF
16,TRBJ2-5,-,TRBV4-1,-,TGCGCCAGCAGCCAAGGGCCTTTGCTAGCGTCAGAGACCCAGTACTTC,CASSQGPLLASETQYF
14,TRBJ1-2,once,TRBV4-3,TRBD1,TGCGCCAGCAGCCACGCGACAGGGAGATATGGCTACACCTTC,CASSHATGRYGYTF
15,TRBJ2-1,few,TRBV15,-,TGTGCCACCACGATCTTCTCCACCTCCTACAATGAGCAGTTCTTC,CATTIFSTSYNEQFF
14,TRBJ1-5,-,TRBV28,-,TGTGCCAGCAGCCCCAGGGTTGGGGATCAGCCCCAGCATTTT,CASSPRVGDQPQHF
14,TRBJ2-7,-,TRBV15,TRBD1,TGTGCCACCAGCCCCGACAGGGGCGGATACGAGCAGTACTTC,CATSPDRGGYEQYF
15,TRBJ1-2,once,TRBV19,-,TGTGCCAGTAGTATATTCTCCGGGGTCGTCTATGGCTACACCTTC,CASSIFSGVVYGYTF
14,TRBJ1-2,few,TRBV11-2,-,TGTGCCAGCAGCTTACTAGCAGGGGACTATGGCTACACCTTC,CASSLLAGDYGYTF
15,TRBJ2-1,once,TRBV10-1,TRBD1,TGCGCCAGCAGTGATAGGGGGCCGTCCTACAATGAGCAGTTCTTC,CASSDRGPSYNEQFF
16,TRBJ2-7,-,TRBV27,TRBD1,TGTGCCAGCAGTCCTACTACGGGACAGACACCCTACGAGCAGTACTTC,CASSPTTGQTPYEQYF
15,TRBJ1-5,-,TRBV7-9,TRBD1,TGTGCCAGCAGCTCCTTTGCAGGGGGGGATCAGCCCCAGCATTTT,CASSSFAGGDQPQHF
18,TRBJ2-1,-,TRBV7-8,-,TGTGCCAGCAGCTTAGAGCAGGGTGAGAGATACCGCTACAATGAGCAGTTCTTC,CASSLEQGERYRYNEQFF
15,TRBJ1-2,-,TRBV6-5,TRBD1,TGTGCCAGCAGTTCCTACGGACAGGGTAGGAGTGGCTACACCTTC,CASSSYGQGRSGYTF
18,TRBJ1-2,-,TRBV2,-,TGTGCCAGCAGGATGGCCCGGGGGAATCGACCCCCCCAGTATGGCTACACCTTC,CASRMARGNRPPQYGYTF
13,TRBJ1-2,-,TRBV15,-,TGTGCCACCAGCGTCGGATTTTTCTTGGGCTACACCTTC,CATSVGFFLGYTF
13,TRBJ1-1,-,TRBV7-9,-,TGTGCCAGCAGCTTCATCACAGGTCTTGTAGCTTTCTTT,CASSFITGLVAFF
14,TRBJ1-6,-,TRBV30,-,TGTGCCTGGAGTGTACAGCCGGGAAAATCACCCCTCCACTTT,CAWSVQPGKSPLHF
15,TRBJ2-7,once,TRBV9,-,TGTGCCAGCAGCGTAGAAGGACAGAGTCCCTACGAGCAGTACTTC,CASSVEGQSPYEQYF
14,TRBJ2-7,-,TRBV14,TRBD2,TGTGCCAGCAGCATAGCGGGGGGTACCTACGAGCAGTACTTC,CASSIAGGTYEQYF
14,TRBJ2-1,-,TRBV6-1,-,TGTGCCAGCAGTGAGGCAGGGTCCTACAATGAGCAGTTCTTC,CASSEAGSYNEQFF
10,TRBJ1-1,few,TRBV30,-,TGTGCCTGCCCGGTAATTGAAGCTTTCTTT,CACPVIEAFF
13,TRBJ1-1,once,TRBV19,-,TGTGCCAGTAGTGTGGGAATGAACACTGAAGCTTTCTTT,CASSVGMNTEAFF
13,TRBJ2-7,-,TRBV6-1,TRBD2,TGTGCCACCTCCGGGGGGGCGGGCTACGAGCAGTACTTC,CATSGGAGYEQYF
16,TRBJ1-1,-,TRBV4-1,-,TGCGCCAGCAGCCAAGATAGGGCAGTTAGTAACACTGAAGCTTTCTTT,CASSQDRAVSNTEAFF
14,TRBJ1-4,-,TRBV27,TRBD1,TGTGCCAGCAGGGCCGGGACAGGGGGTGAAAAACTGTTTTTT,CASRAGTGGEKLFF
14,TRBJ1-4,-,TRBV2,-,TGTGCCAGCAGTGATCAGGGGTCGAAGGAAAAACTGTTTTTT,CASSDQGSKEKLFF
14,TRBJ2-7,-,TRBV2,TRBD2,TGTGCCAGCAGTGATAGCGGGGGGAACTACGAGCAGTACTTC,CASSDSGGNYEQYF
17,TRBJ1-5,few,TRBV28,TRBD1,TGTGCCAGCAGTTCCATACAGGGGCCCGTGAGCAATCAGCCCCAGCATTTT,CASSSIQGPVSNQPQHF
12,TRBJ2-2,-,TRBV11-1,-,TGTGCCAGCAGCTTAGGTGCCGGGGAGCTGTTTTTT,CASSLGAGELFF
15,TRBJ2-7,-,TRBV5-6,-,TGTGCCAGCAGCTTTGACGGGGGCGACCGTTACGAGCAGTACTTC,CASSFDGGDRYEQYF
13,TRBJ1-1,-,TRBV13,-,TGTGCCAGCAGCTTAGTCTTGAACACTGAAGCTTTCTTT,CASSLVLNTEAFF
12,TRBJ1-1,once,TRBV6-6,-,TGTGCCAGCAGTTCCCACGCTCCCGAAGCTTTCTTT,CASSSHAPEAFF
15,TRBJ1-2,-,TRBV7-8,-,TGTGCCAGCAGCTCGGGCCTCGACCACAACTATGGCTACACCTTC,CASSSGLDHNYGYTF
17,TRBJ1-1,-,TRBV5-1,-,TGCGCCAGCAGCTTGGTGCTGGGGGGGGGAATAGACACTGAAGCTTTCTTT,CASSLVLGGGIDTEAFF
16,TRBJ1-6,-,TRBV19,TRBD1,TGTGCCAGTAGTAACCCCGGGACAGAATATAATTCACCCCTCCACTTT,CASSNPGTEYNSPLHF
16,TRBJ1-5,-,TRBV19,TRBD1,TGTGCCAGTAATTCCGACAGGGTTTATAGCAATCAGCCCCAGCATTTT,CASNSDRVYSNQPQHF
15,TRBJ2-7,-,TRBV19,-,TGTGCCAGCAGACAAGAGGGACTCCGAACCTCCGAGCAGTACTTC,CASRQEGLRTSEQYF
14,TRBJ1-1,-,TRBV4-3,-,TGCGCCAGCAGCCAAGGGTCGGGCGGCACTGAAGCTTTCTTT,CASSQGSGGTEAFF
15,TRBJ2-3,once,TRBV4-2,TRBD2,TGTGCCAGCAGCCAAGTGGGACTAGATTCAGATACGCAGTATTTT,CASSQVGLDSDTQYF